This T cell receptor (beta chain) was observed in a study of blood T cell repertoires in COVID-19. Overall study: Whether acute or convalescent, the COVID-19 samples came from the United States, Italy and Spain. T cells, B-cell-depleted T cells, or PBMCs provided the cDNA or gDNA that served as material.

Trimming took 1 base from V and 4 from J, leaving 7 bases between them. The CDR3 is made up of 13 amino acids. Per the germline V gene, CDR1 is MNHNS and CDR2 is SASEGT. The protocol was immunoSEQ multiplex PCR, while the TCRdb copy is restricted to in-frame clones and leaves out a portion. The sample includes some 250,000 clones, over 70% of them seen just once. Sequencing was performed on peripheral blood. The chain has TRBV6-1 and TRBJ1-2; D is undetermined. This receptor was obtained from an elderly man with acute or convalescent COVID-19. The CDR3 DNA reads TGTGCCAGCAGTGAAGAGAGCTTCTATGGCTACACCTTC. Translation gives CASSEESFYGYTF.